A single sample gave rise to the 8 T cell receptor beta chains below, sequenced in a study of shared clonotypes between healthy human individuals (dated by TCRdb to between 2020 and 2021). Receptor libraries were prepared by the immunoSEQ multiplex PCR assay. Held by TCRdb, this immuneACCESS table contains in-frame sequences only and omits some clones. Under half of the omission traces to an unresolved V gene where checked; the cause of the rest is unknown. This sample is represented by about 2.3 million clones; approximately 93% of them were singletons. Clones ranked in the top ten supply 0.39% of the sample. Sequenced material: naive CD4+ T cells from PBMCs. The sample's cell subset or site label, decoded: CD45RA+ positively selected. These receptors all come from a man between 18 and 35 years old in good health. Some clones in this sample may be carry-over from other donors' samples.

The genes are TRBV10-3 and TRBJ2-5; perhaps TRBD2 as D (5 bases). The CDR3 is 14 amino acids. The germline gives CDR1 ENHRY, CDR2 SYGVKD. Trimming removed 3 bases at V and 2 bases at J, with 10 bases between. The CDR3 DNA sequence: TGTGCCATCAGTGAAGTTGGAGGACAAGAGACCCAGTACTTC. This sequence encodes CAISEVGGQETQYF.

This chain joins TRBV6-1 and TRBJ2-2, with 12 bases that match TRBD1. J was trimmed by 8 bases and V by 6 bases; bases with no gene match: 1. This CDR3 contains 13 residues. CDR1 is MNHNS and CDR2 is SASEGT in the germline V gene. CDR3 protein: CASRGQGAGELFF. The CDR3 coding sequence is TGTGCCAGCAGGGGACAGGGGGCAGGGGAGCTGTTTTTT.

This chain links TRBV5-1 with TRBJ2-5; no clear D gene. This CDR3 spans 13 amino acids. CDR1 SGHRS and CDR2 YFSETQ come from the germline V gene. The ends were cut back, 4 bases at V and 1 base at J, with 8 bases in the middle. DNA for the CDR3: TGCGCCAGCAGCAGGGAAGTCCAAGAGACCCAGTACTTC. Translation gives CASSREVQETQYF. Looking up the rest from reference TRBV5-1 and TRBJ2-5 gives the full variable domain: KAGVTQTPRYLIKTRGQQVTLSCSPISGHRSVSWYQQTPGQGLQFLFEYFSETQRNKGNFPGRFSGRQFSNSRSEMNVSTLELGDSALYLCASSREVQETQYFGPGTRLLVL.

CDR3 in DNA: TGTGCCAGCTCACCCCAAGGGACAGGGGTGAACACTGAAGCTTTCTTT. It yields the protein CASSPQGTGVNTEAFF. The V gene is TRBV18, the J gene TRBJ1-1; 10 nucleotides match TRBD1. The V segment lost 3 bases and the J segment 0 bases; nucleotides outside the gene matches: 4. CDR1 KGHSH and CDR2 LQKENI come from the germline V gene. The CDR3 spans 16 residues.

The V gene is TRBV19, the J gene TRBJ2-2, with 11 bases matching TRBD2. V shed 6 bases and J 4 bases; nucleotides not matched to a gene: 4. Germline V lookup: CDR1 LNHDA, CDR2 SQIVND (reference sequence). This CDR3 has 15 amino acids. The CDR3 DNA reads TGTGCCAGTAGAGTAGCGGGAGGGCCCACCGGGGAGCTGTTTTTT. Translation gives CASRVAGGPTGELFF.

The rearrangement joins TRBV19 to TRBJ2-7, with D perhaps being TRBD1 or TRBD2 (6 bases each). The CDR3 extends over 14 amino acids. Trimming took 5 bases from V and 3 from J, leaving 14 bases between them. Per the germline V gene, CDR1 is LNHDA and CDR2 is SQIVND (reference sequence). The CDR3 spells CASSPKGGRYEQYF. The CDR3 DNA reads TGTGCCAGTAGTCCGAAGGGGGGCCGCTACGAGCAGTACTTC.

This chain connects TRBV9 to TRBJ2-7, with D perhaps TRBD1 (5 bases). V was pared by 0 bases and J by 2 bases, with 12 bases between. Per the germline V gene, CDR1 is SGDLS and CDR2 is YYNGEE. CDR3 length: 15 residues. CDR3: CASSVESGRAYEQYF. CDR3 sequence (DNA): TGTGCCAGCAGCGTAGAATCAGGGCGCGCCTACGAGCAGTACTTC.

As DNA, the CDR3 is TGTGCCAGCAGTTTATCTAGGGGAGGGACCCAGTACTTC. This codes for CASSLSRGGTQYF. The chain joins TRBV27 to TRBJ2-5, with a weak D call TRBD2 (6 bases). CDR1 is MNHEY and CDR2 is SMNVEV in the germline V gene (reference sequence). CDR3 length equals 13 residues. The ends were cut back, 0 bases at V and 7 bases at J, with 9 bases in the middle.